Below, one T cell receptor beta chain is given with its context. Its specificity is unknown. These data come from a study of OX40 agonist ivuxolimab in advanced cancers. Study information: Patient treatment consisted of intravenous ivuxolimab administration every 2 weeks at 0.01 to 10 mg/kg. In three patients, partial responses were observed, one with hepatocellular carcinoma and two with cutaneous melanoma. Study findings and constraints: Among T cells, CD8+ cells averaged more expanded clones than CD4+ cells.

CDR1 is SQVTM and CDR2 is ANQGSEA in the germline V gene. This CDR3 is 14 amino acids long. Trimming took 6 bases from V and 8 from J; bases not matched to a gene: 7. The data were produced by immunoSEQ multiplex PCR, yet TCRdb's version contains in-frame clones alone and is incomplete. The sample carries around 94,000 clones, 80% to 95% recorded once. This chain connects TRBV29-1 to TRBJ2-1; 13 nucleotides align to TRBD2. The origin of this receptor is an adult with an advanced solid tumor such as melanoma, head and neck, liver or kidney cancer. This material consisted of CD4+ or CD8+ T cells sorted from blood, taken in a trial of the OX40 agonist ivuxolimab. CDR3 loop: CSVVLAGGRDEQFF. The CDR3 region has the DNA TGCAGCGTCGTACTAGCGGGGGGGCGCGATGAGCAGTTCTTC.